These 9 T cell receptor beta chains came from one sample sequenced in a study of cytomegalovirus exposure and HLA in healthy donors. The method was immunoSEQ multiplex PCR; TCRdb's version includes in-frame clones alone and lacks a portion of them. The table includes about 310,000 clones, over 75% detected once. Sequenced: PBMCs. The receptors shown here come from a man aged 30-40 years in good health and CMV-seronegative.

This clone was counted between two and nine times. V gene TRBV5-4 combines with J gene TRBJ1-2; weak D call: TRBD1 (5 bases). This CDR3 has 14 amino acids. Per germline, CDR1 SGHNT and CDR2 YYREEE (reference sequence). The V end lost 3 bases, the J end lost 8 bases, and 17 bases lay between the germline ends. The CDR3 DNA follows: TGTGCCAGCAGCTCTTACAGGCTCCAAGTAGGCTACACCTTC. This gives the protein CASSSYRLQVGYTF.

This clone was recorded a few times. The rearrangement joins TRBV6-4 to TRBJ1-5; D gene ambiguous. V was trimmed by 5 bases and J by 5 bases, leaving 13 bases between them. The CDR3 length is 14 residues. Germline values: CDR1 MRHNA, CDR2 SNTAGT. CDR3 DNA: TGTGCCAGCAGTCAGAGAGGGTACTATCAGCCCCAGCATTTT. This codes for CASSQRGYYQPQHF.

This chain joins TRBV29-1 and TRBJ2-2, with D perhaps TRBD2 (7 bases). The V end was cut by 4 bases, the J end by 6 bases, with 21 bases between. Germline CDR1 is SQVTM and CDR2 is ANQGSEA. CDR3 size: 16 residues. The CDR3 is CSVGASKGGAAGELFF. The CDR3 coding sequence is TGCAGCGTTGGGGCTTCGAAAGGGGGGGCAGCCGGGGAGCTGTTTTTT.

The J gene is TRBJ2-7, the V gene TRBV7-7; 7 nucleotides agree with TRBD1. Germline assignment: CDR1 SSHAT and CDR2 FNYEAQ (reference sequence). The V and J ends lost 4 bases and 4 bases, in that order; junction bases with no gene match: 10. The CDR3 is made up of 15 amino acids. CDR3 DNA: TGTGCCAGCAGCTGGGGTGCAGGGGGATTATACGAGCAGTACTTC. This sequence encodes CASSWGAGGLYEQYF. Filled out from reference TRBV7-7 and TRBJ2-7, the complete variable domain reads GAGVSQSPRYKVTKRGQDVTLRCDPISSHATLYWYQQALGQGPEFLTYFNYEAQPDKSGLPSDRFSAERPEGSISTLTIQRTEQRDSAMYRCASSWGAGGLYEQYFGPGTRLTVT.

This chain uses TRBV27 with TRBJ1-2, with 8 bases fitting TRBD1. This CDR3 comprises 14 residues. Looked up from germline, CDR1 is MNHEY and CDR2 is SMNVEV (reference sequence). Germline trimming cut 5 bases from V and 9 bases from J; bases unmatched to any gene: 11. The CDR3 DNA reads TGTGCCAGCAGTCCCCCGGGACAGGTGTTTAGCTACACCTTC. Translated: CASSPPGQVFSYTF.

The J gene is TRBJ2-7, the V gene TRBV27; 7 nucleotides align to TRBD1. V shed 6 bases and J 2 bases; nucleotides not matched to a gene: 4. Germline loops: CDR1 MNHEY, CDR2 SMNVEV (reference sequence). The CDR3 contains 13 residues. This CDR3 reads CASSRGQPYEQYF. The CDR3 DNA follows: TGTGCCAGCAGCAGGGGACAGCCCTACGAGCAGTACTTC.

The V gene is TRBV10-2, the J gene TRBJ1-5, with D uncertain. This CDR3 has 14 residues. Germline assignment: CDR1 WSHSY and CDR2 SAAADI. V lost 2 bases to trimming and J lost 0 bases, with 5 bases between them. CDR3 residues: CASSERSSNQPQHF. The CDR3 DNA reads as TGCGCCAGCAGTGAGCGTAGTAGCAATCAGCCCCAGCATTTT.

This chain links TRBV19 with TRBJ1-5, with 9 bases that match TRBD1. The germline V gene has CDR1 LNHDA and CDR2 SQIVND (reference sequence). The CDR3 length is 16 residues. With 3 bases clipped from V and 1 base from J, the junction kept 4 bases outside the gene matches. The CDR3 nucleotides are TGTGCCAGTAGTATGGGACAGGGTGGGAGCAATCAGCCCCAGCATTTT. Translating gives CASSMGQGGSNQPQHF.

The CDR3 coding sequence is TGTGCCAGCAGCTTAGAAGGGACAGGGAGCACTGAAGCTTTCTTT. The encoded protein is CASSLEGTGSTEAFF. The V and J genes are TRBV11-3 and TRBJ1-1; 9 nucleotides agree with TRBD1. The CDR3 length is 15 residues. Per the germline V gene, CDR1 is SGHNT and CDR2 is YENEEA. J was trimmed by 4 bases and V by 0 bases; bases with no gene match: 3.